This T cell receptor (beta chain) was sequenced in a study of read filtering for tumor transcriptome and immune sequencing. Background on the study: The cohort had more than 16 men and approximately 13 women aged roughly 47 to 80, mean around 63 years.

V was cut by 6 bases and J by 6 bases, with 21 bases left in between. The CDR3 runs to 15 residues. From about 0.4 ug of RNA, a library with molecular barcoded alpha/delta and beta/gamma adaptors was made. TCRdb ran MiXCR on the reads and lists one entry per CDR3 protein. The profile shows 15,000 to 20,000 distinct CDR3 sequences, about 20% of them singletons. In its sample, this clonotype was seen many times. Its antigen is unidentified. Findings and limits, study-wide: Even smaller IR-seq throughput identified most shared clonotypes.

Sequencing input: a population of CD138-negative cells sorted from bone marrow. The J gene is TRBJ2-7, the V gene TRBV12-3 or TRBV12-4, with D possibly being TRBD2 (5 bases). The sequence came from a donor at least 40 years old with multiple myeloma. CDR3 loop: CASSPAGSGLAEQYF. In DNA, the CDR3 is TGTGCCAGCAGCCCGGCGGGTTCTGGGCTAGCCGAGCAGTACTTC.